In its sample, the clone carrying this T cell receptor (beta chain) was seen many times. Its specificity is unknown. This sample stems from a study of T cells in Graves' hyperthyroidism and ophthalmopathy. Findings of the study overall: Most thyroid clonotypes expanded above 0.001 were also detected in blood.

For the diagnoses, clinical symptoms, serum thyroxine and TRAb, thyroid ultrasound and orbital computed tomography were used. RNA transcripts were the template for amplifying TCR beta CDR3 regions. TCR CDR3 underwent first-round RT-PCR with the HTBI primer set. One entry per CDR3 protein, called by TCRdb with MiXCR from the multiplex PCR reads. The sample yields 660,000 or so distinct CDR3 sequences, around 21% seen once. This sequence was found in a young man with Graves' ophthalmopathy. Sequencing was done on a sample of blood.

Written as DNA, the CDR3 is TGTGCCAGCAGTTTCCTTGCGGGAGAGACCACCGGGGAGCTGTTTTTT. Protein product: CASSFLAGETTGELFF. The chain recombines TRBV12-3 or TRBV12-4 with TRBJ2-2; 7 nucleotides match TRBD2. V was clipped by 3 bases and J by 4 bases; unmatched bases: 8. The CDR3 is 16 amino acids.